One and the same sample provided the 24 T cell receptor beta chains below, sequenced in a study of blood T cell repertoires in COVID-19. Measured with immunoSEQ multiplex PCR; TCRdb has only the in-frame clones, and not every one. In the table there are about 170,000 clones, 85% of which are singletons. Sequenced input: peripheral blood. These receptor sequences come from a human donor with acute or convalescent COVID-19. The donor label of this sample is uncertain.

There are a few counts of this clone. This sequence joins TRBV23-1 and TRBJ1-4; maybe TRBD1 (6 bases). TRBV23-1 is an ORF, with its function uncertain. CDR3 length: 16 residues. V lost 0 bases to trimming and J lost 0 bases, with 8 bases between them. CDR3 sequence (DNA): TGCGCCAGCAGTCAATCGCACAGGGCAACTAATGAAAAACTGTTTTTT. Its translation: CASSQSHRATNEKLFF.

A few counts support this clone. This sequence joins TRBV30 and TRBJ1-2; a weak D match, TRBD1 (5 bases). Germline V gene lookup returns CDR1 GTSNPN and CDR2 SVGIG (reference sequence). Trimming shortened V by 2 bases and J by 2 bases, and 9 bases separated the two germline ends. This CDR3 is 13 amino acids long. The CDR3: CAWSKGINYGYTF. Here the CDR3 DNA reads TGTGCCTGGAGTAAGGGGATAAACTATGGCTACACCTTC.

CDR3 amino acids: CASSLASEQYF. CDR3 coding DNA: TGTGCCAGCAGCTTGGCGTCCGAGCAGTACTTC. The chain is built from TRBV5-8 and TRBJ2-7, with D uncertain. The CDR3 has 11 amino acids. Trimming pared 0 bases from V and 6 bases from J, leaving 4 bases between. Germline V CDR1 and CDR2: SGHTS, YDEGEE.

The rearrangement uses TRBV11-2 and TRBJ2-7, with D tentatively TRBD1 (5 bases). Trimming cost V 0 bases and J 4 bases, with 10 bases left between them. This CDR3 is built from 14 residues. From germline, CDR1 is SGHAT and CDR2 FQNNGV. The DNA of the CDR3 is TGTGCCAGCAGCTTAGATCTGGCAGGGTACGAGCAGTACTTC. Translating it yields CASSLDLAGYEQYF.

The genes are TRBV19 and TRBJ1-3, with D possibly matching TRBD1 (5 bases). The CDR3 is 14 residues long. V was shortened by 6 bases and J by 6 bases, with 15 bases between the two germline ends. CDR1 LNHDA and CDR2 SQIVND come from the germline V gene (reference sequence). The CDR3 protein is CASSPGVEVNTIYF. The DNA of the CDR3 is TGTGCCAGTAGCCCGGGGGTAGAGGTAAACACCATATATTTT.

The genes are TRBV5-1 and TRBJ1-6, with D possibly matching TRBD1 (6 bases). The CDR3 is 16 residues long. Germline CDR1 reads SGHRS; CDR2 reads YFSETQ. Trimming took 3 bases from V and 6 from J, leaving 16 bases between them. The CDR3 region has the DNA TGCGCCAGCAGCTCCAGGACAGTTAGAAGTAATTCACCCCTCCACTTT. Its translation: CASSSRTVRSNSPLHF. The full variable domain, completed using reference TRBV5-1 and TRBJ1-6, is KAGVTQTPRYLIKTRGQQVTLSCSPISGHRSVSWYQQTPGQGLQFLFEYFSETQRNKGNFPGRFSGRQFSNSRSEMNVSTLELGDSALYLCASSSRTVRSNSPLHFGNGTRLTVT.

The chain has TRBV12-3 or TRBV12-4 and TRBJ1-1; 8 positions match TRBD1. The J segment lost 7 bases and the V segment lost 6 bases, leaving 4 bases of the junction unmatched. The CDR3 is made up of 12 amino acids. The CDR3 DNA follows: TGTGCCAGCAGCAGGGGGCTCGGTGAAGCTTTCTTT. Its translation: CASSRGLGEAFF.

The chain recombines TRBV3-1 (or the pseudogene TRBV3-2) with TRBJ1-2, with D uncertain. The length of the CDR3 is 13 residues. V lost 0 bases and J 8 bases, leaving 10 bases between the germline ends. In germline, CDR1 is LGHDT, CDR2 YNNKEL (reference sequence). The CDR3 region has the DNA TGTGCCAGCAGCCAAGACGTCGTCCCGGGCTACACCTTC. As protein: CASSQDVVPGYTF.

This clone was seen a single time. The CDR3 spells CASSFGTSITDTQYF. The CDR3 nucleotides read TGCGCCAGCAGCTTTGGGACATCTATCACAGATACGCAGTATTTT. The chain recombines TRBV5-1 with TRBJ2-3, with a weak D call TRBD1 (6 bases). The CDR3 covers 15 residues. Per germline, CDR1 SGHRS and CDR2 YFSETQ. The V end was cut by 2 bases, the J end by 2 bases, with 12 bases between. Full variable domain (missing parts from reference TRBV5-1 and TRBJ2-3): KAGVTQTPRYLIKTRGQQVTLSCSPISGHRSVSWYQQTPGQGLQFLFEYFSETQRNKGNFPGRFSGRQFSNSRSEMNVSTLELGDSALYLCASSFGTSITDTQYFGPGTRLTVL.

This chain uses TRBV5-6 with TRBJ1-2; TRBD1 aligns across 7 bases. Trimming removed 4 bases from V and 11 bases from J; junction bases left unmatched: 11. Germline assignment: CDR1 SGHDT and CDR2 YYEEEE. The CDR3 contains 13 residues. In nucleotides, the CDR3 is TGTGCCAGCAGCCCGGGAGGGGGCTTTGGGTACACCTTC. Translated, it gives CASSPGGGFGYTF.

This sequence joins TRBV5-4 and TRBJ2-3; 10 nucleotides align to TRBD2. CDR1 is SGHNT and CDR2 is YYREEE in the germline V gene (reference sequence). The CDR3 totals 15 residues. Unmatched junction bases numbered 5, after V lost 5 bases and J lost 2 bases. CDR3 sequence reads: CASSLAGGYTDTQYF. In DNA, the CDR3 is TGTGCCAGCAGTTTAGCGGGGGGATACACAGATACGCAGTATTTT.

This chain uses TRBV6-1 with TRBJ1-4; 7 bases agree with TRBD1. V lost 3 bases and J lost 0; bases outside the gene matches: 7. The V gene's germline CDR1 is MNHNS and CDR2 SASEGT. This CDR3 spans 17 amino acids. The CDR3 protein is CASSDRDRLTTNEKLFF. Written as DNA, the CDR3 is TGTGCCAGCAGTGACCGGGACAGACTAACAACTAATGAAAAACTGTTTTTT.

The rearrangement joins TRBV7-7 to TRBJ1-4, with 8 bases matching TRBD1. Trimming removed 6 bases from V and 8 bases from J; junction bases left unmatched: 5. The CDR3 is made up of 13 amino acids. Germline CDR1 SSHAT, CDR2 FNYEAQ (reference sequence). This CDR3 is CASSLGTGEKLFF. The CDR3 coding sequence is TGTGCCAGCAGTCTGGGGACAGGCGAAAAACTGTTTTTT.

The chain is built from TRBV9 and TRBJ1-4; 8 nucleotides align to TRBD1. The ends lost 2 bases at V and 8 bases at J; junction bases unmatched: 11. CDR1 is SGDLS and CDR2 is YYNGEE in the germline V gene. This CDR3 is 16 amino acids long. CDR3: CASSVSGQGRREKLFF. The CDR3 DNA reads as TGTGCCAGCAGCGTTTCAGGACAGGGCCGCCGGGAAAAACTGTTTTTT.

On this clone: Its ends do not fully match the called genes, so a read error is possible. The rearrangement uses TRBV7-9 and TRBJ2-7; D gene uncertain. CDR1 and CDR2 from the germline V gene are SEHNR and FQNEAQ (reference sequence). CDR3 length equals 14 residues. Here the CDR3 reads CASSYLQVTYGQYF. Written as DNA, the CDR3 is TGTGCCAGCAGCTATCTGCAGGTTACGTACGGGCAGTACTTC.

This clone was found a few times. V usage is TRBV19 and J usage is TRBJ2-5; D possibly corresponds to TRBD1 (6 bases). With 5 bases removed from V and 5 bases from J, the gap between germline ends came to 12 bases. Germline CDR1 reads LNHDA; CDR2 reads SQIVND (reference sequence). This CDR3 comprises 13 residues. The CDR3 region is CASSQQGRETQYF. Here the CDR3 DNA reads TGTGCCAGTAGTCAGCAGGGGCGGGAGACCCAGTACTTC.

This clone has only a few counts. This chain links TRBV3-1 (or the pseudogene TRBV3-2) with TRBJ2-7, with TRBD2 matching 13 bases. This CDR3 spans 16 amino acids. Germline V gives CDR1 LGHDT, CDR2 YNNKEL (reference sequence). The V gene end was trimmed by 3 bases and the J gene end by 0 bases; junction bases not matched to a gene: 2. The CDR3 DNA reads TGTGCCAGCAGCCAGGGGACTAGCGGGGTCTCCTACGAGCAGTACTTC. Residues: CASSQGTSGVSYEQYF.

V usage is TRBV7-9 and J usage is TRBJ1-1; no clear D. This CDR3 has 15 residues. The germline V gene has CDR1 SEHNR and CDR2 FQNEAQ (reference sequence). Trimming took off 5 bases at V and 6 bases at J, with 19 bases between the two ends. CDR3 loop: CASSGHIVGVAEAFF. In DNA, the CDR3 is TGTGCCAGCAGCGGTCATATAGTTGGAGTCGCTGAAGCTTTCTTT.

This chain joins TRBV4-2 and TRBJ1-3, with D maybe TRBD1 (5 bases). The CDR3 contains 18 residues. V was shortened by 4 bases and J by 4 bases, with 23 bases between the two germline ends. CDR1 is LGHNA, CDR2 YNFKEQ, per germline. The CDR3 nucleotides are TGTGCCAGCAGCCCCATTGGGAATGGGGGGGGGTCAGGAAACACCATATATTTT. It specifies CASSPIGNGGGSGNTIYF.

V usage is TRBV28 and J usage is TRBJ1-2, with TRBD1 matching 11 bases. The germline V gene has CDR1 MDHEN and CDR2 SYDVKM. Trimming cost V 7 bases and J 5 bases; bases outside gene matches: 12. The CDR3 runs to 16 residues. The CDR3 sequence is CASTKFRDRGFYGYTF. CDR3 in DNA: TGTGCCAGCACCAAATTCCGGGACAGGGGGTTTTATGGCTACACCTTC.

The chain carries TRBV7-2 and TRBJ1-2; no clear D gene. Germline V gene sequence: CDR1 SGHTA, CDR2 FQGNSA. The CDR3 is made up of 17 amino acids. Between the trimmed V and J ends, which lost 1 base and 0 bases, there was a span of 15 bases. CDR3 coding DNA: TGTGCCAGCAGCTTAGACAAATTGTACGCGGCTAACTATGGCTACACCTTC. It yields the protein CASSLDKLYAANYGYTF.

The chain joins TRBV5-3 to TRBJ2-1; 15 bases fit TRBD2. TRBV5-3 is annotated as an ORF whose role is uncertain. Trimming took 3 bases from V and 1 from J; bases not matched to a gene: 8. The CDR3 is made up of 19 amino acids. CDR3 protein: CARSYRGLAGGPSYNEQFF. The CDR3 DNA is TGTGCCAGAAGCTATAGGGGACTAGCGGGGGGACCGTCCTACAATGAGCAGTTCTTC.

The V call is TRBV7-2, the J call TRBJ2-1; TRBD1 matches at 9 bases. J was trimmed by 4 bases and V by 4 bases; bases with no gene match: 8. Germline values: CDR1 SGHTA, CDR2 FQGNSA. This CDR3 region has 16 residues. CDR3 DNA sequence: TGTGCCAGCAGCTCCACAGGGGGCACCATATACAATGAGCAGTTCTTC. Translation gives CASSSTGGTIYNEQFF. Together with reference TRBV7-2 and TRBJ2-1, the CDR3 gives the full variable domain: GAGVSQSPSNKVTEKGKDVELRCDPISGHTALYWYRQSLGQGLEFLIYFQGNSAPDKSGLPSDRFSAERTGGSVSTLTIQRTQQEDSAVYLCASSSTGGTIYNEQFFGPGTRLTVL.

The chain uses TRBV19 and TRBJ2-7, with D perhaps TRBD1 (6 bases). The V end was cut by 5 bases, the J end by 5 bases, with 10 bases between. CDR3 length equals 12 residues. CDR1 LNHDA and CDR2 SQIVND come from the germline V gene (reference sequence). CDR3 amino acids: CASSVQGDEQYF. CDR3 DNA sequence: TGTGCCAGTAGTGTACAGGGAGACGAGCAGTACTTC.